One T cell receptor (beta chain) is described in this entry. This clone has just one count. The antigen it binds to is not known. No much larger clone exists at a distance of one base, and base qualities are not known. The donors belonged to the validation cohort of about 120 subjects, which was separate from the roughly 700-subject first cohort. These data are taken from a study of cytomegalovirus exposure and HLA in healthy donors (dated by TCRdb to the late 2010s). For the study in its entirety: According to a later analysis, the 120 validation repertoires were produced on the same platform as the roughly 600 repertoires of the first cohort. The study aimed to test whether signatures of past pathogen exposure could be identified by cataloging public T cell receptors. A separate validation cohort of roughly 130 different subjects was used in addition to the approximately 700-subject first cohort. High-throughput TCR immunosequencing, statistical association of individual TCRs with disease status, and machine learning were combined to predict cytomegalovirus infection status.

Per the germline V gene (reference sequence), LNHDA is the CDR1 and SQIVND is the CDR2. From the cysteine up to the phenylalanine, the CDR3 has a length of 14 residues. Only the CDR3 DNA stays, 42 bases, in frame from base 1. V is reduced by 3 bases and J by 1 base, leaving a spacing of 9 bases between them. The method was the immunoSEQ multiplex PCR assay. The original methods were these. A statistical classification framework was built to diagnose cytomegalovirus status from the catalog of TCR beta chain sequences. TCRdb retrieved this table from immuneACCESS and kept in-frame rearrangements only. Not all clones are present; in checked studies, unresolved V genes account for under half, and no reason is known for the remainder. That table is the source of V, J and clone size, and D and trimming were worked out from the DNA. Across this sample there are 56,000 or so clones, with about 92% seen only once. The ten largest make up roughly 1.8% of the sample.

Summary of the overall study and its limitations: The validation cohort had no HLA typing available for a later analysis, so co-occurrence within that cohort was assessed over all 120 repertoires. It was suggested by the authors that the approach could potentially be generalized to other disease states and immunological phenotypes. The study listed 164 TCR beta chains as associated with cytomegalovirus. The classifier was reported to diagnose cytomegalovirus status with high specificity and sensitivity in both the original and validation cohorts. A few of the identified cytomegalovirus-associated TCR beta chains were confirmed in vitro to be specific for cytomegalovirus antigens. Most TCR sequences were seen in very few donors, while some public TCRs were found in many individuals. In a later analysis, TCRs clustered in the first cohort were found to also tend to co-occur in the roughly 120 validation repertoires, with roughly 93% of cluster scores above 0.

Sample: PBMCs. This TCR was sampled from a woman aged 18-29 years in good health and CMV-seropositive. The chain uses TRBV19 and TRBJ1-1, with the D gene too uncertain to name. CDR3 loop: CASSILHRNTEAFF. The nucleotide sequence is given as TGTGCCAGTAGTATCTTGCACAGGAACACTGAAGCTTTCTTT.